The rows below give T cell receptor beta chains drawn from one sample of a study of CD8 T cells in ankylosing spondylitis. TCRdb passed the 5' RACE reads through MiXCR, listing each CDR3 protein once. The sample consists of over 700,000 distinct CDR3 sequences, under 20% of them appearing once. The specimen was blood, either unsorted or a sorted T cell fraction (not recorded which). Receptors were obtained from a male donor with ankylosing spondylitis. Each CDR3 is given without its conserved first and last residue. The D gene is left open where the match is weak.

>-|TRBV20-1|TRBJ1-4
SARGSGGGEKLF
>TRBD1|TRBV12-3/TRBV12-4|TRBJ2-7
ASLQGAGSEQY
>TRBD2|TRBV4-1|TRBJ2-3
ASSQGGDYQPNTQY
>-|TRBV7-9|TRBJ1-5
ASSSAASNQPQH
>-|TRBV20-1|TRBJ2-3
SASESGDHTDTQY
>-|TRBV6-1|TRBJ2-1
ASSSGSTAGEQF
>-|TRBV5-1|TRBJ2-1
ASRERADSYNEQF
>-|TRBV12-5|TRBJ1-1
ASALGGLNTEAF
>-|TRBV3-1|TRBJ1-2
ASSPGTGGANYGYT
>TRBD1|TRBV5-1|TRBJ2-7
ASSLPGQNYEQY
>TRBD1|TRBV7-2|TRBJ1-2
ASSPKGTTGTGYGYT
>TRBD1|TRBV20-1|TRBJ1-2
SARATGGGRGYT
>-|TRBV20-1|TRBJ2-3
SARDLGRTDTQY
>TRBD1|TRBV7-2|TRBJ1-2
ASSSWDRGNYGYT
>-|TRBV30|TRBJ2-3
AWDTGDTQY
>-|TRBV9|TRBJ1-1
ASSVIRVGMDTEAF
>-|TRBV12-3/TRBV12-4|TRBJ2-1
ASRKVGRTYNEQF
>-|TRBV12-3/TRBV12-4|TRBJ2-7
ASSFLWGYEQY
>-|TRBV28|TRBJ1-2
ASRSPYGYT
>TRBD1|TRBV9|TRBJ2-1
ASSAQDRGLGEQF
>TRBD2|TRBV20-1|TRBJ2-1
SAREPTSGVYNEQF
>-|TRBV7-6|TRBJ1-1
ASSPTLGAATEAF
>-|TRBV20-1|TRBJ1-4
SARDRSGEKLF
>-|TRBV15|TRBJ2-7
ATSRAWGGVSSYEQY
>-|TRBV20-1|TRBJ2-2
SATNGGKNTGELF
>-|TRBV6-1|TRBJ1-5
ASSVADSNQPQH
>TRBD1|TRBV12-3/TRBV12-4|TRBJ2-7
ASSSSGTGFRYEQY
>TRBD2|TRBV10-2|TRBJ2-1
ASSLLAGAYSYNEQF
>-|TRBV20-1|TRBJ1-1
SAIGQTNTEAF
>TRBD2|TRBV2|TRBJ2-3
ASNGGGAMSTDTQY
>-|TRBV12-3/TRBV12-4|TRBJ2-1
ASSLSGPEQF
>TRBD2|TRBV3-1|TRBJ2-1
ASSQRLAGAYNEQF
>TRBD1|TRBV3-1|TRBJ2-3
ASSQLTGPTDTQY
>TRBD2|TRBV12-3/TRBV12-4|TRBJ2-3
ASSPTFGLAGVDTQY
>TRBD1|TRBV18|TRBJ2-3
ASSPLKGTGRQDTQY
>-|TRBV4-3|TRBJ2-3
ASSPQGTRGTDTQY
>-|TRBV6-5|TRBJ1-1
ASSYDNRVTEAF
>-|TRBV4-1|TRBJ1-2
ASSQDWLGQLIYGYT
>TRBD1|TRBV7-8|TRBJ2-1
ASSLTPGQGAVGEQF
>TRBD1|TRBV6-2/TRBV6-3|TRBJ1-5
ASRIQGNQPQH
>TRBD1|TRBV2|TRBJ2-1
ASSENWRFGTGRDEQF
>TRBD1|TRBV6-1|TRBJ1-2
ASSEAPNRGQGAYGYT
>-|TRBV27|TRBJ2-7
ASSSPGGLSEQY
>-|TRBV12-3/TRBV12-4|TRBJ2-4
ASSLGRSQAY
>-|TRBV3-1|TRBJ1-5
ASSLLWNQPQH
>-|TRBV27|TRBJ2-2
ASSLRGARGGTTNTGELF
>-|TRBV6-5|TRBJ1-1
ASSPTSGSAF
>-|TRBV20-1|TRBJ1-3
SASDGNTIY
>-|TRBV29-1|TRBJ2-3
SVDGQGSDTQY
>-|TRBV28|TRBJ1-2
ASSFAQAYGYT
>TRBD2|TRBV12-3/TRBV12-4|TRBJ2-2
ASSRLAGRTGELF
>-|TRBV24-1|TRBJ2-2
ATSDWKGDTGELF
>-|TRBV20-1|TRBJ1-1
SAPLLNTEAF
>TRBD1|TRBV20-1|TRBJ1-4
SAGGQGLPGTNEKLF
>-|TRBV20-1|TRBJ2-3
SARDSAWYTDTQY
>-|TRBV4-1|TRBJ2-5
ASSQDPGDQETQY
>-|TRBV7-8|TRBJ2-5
ASSLVGRGPGTQY
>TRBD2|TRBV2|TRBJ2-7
ASSTTPGLAGEQY
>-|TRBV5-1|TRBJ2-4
ASSLVGVTPLGNIQY
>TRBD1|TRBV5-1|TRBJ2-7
ASLWRTGYPLREQY